The rows below give T cell receptor beta chains drawn from one sample of a study of T cells expressing NK-cell markers. From its re-call of the 5' RACE reads, TCRdb lists each CDR3 protein once, without DNA. This repertoire includes about 190,000 distinct CDR3 sequences. Sequenced material: blood T cells: a sorted CD56 or NKG2C T cell subset, CD4+ or CD8+ T cells, or bulk PBMC T cells (not recorded which). These receptors came from a man between 18 and 69 years old in good health. CDR3s include the opening cysteine and the closing phenylalanine or tryptophan.

j_call v_call cdr3_aa
TRBJ2-3 TRBV6-1 CASGTPGGYLVADTQYF
TRBJ2-7 TRBV29-1 CSVAKKGQGAYEQYF
TRBJ1-2 TRBV5-1 CASSVNKDNNYGYTF
TRBJ2-7 TRBV2 CASSRGREVGEQYF
TRBJ2-3 TRBV6-4 CASSDQWGGTDTQYF
TRBJ1-2 TRBV19 CASSIVAGTYGYTF
TRBJ2-1 TRBV11-2 CASQPPLYNEQFF
TRBJ2-1 TRBV18 CASSHRANNEQFF
TRBJ1-2 TRBV29-1 CSARQGTNYGYTF
TRBJ2-1 TRBV21-1 CASSKRLAGGPGNYNEQFF